What follows describes a single T cell receptor beta chain. Germline V gives CDR1 MNHNS, CDR2 SASEGT. Trimming cost V 3 bases and J 2 bases, with 10 bases left between them. The CDR3 has 14 amino acids. The data stem from a study of blood T cell repertoires in COVID-19. TCRdb's copy holds only in-frame clones and misses some; the assay was immunoSEQ multiplex PCR. The sample records around 700,000 clones, more than 80% being singletons. The chain joins TRBV6-1 to TRBJ1-1; D is uncertain. The sequencing sample was made of peripheral blood. This clonotype originated in a woman younger than 35 with acute or convalescent COVID-19. CDR3 DNA: TGTGCCAGCAGTGAGATCCGAGGTAACACTGAAGCTTTCTTT. Its protein product is CASSEIRGNTEAFF.